One sample yielded the 15 T cell receptor beta chains listed below, sequenced in a study of T cell responses to AZD1222 COVID-19 vaccine. Repertoires were generated with immunoSEQ multiplex PCR, while TCRdb's copy carries only in-frame clones and drops some. Among 180,000 or so clones listed, around 93% were seen once. Sequencing was performed on peripheral blood, taken 28 days after the second AZD1222 dose. These receptors were taken from an adult who received the AZD1222 COVID-19 vaccine.

V is TRBV18 and J is TRBJ1-1; D is unresolved. Trimming took off 6 bases at V and 0 bases at J, with 17 bases between the two ends. There are 16 residues in the CDR3. In germline, CDR1 is KGHSH, CDR2 LQKENI. CDR3 DNA sequence: TGTGCCAGCTCGTGGGAGACAAACCTTATGAACACTGAAGCTTTCTTT. Translated: CASSWETNLMNTEAFF.

The rearrangement joins TRBV7-9 to TRBJ1-2; TRBD1 is a possible D gene (6 bases). Germline V CDR1 and CDR2: SEHNR, FQNEAQ (reference sequence). V was pared by 0 bases and J by 4 bases, with 12 bases between. The CDR3 length is 15 residues. The CDR3 nucleotides are TGTGCCAGCAGCTTAGCCCTCACAGGGACCTATGGCTACACCTTC. This gives the protein CASSLALTGTYGYTF.

The rearrangement joins TRBV14 to TRBJ1-1; the match to TRBD1 covers 8 bases. Germline assignment: CDR1 SGHDN and CDR2 FVKESK. This CDR3 contains 13 residues. The V and J ends lost 4 bases and 10 bases, in that order; junction bases with no gene match: 8. DNA for the CDR3: TGTGCCAGCAGCCCGCTGACAGGGGTCGGAGCTTTCTTT. This encodes CASSPLTGVGAFF.

This rearrangement joins TRBV14 to TRBJ2-6; a possible D gene is TRBD1 (7 bases). The germline V gene encodes CDR1 SGHDN and CDR2 FVKESK. Trimming cost V 4 bases and J 2 bases, with 18 bases left between them. This CDR3 has 18 residues. This chain's CDR3 is CASSPTGRHQAGANVLTF. CDR3 sequence (DNA): TGTGCCAGCAGCCCGACAGGGAGGCATCAAGCTGGGGCCAACGTCCTGACTTTC.

This clone was counted a single time. This chain links TRBV13 with TRBJ1-4; D not certain. Trimming removed 4 bases at V and 7 bases at J, with 13 bases between. CDR3 length: 14 residues. Germline V lookup: CDR1 PRHDT, CDR2 FYEKMQ (reference sequence). CDR3 in DNA: TGTGCCAGCAGCTCTGGACCGACTGGTGAAAAACTGTTTTTT. Its translation: CASSSGPTGEKLFF.

This chain joins TRBV9 and TRBJ1-5; D gene uncertain. Trimming took 4 bases from V and 0 from J, leaving 11 bases between them. CDR1 and CDR2 from the germline V gene are SGDLS and YYNGEE. CDR3 length: 15 amino acids. The CDR3 here is CASSSDVYSNQPQHF. Written as DNA, the CDR3 is TGTGCCAGCAGCTCGGACGTATATAGCAATCAGCCCCAGCATTTT.

The chain is built from TRBV5-1 and TRBJ1-6; no definite D call. The CDR3 spans 16 residues. Trimming removed 3 bases from V and 3 bases from J, with 13 bases in between. The germline CDR1 and CDR2 sequences are SGHRS and YFSETQ. The CDR3 nucleotides are TGCGCCAGCAGCTGGCGCCATCAGAACTATAATTCACCCCTCCACTTT. This sequence encodes CASSWRHQNYNSPLHF.

The rearrangement links TRBV5-1 to TRBJ2-3, with 9 bases aligning to TRBD2. Germline CDR1 SGHRS, CDR2 YFSETQ. V was pared by 4 bases and J by 1 base, with 4 bases of the junction left unmatched. This CDR3 spans 15 amino acids. The CDR3 nucleotides read TGCGCCAGCAGCCTAGCTAGCGGGGGCACAGATACGCAGTATTTT. Protein product: CASSLASGGTDTQYF.

The rearrangement joins TRBV2 to TRBJ2-3; D is uncertain. CDR3 size: 13 residues. Germline V lookup: CDR1 SNHLY, CDR2 FYNNEI. Trimming took 5 bases from V and 3 from J, leaving 9 bases between them. DNA for the CDR3: TGTGCCAGCAGTCTTGGACGAACAGATACGCAGTATTTT. It specifies CASSLGRTDTQYF.

This rearrangement joins TRBV11-1 to TRBJ2-2; TRBD2 agrees at 11 bases. The CDR3 contains 16 residues. Trimming cost V 3 bases and J 3 bases; bases outside gene matches: 3. Germline V lookup: CDR1 SGHAT, CDR2 FQDESV (reference sequence). CDR3 protein: CASSFQLAGDTGELFF. The CDR3 DNA is TGTGCCAGCAGCTTCCAACTAGCGGGGGACACCGGGGAGCTGTTTTTT.

This chain joins TRBV27 and TRBJ2-3, with TRBD1 identical over 7 bases. This CDR3 comprises 16 residues. The J segment lost 6 bases and the V segment lost 6 bases, leaving 15 bases of the junction unmatched. CDR1 is MNHEY, CDR2 SMNVEV, per germline (reference sequence). CDR3 sequence reads: CASSHDRERSSDTQYF. DNA for the CDR3: TGTGCCAGCAGCCATGACAGGGAACGGTCCTCGGATACGCAGTATTTT.

The CDR3: CATSAQADTQYF. The CDR3 region has the DNA TGTGCCACCAGTGCGCAGGCAGATACGCAGTATTTT. This sequence joins TRBV24-1 and TRBJ2-3; no definite D call. The CDR3 is 12 amino acids. The V end was cut by 5 bases, the J end by 4 bases, with 6 bases between. CDR1 and CDR2 (germline): KGHDR, SFDVKD.

The chain recombines TRBV28 with TRBJ2-7, with a possible D match to TRBD2 (7 bases). The V end lost 5 bases, the J end lost 8 bases, and 16 bases lay between the germline ends. The CDR3 contains 13 residues. CDR1 and CDR2 (germline): MDHEN, SYDVKM. CDR3 loop: CASSPPGGRKQYF. For the CDR3, the DNA is TGTGCCAGCAGTCCCCCGGGGGGCCGAAAGCAGTACTTC.

The chain links TRBV2 to TRBJ2-1, with a possible D match to TRBD2 (5 bases). Germline loops: CDR1 SNHLY, CDR2 FYNNEI. Between the trimmed V and J ends, which lost 10 bases and 7 bases, there was a span of 14 bases. The CDR3 spans 12 residues. This chain's CDR3 is CATPGLLNEQFF. DNA for the CDR3: TGTGCCACCCCGGGGTTATTGAATGAGCAGTTCTTC.

V gene TRBV4-1 combines with J gene TRBJ1-2; D is unclear. This CDR3 is built from 14 residues. Germline V gives CDR1 MGHRA, CDR2 YSYEKL. Between the trimmed V and J ends, which lost 3 bases and 3 bases, there was a span of 11 bases. Here the CDR3 DNA reads TGCGCCAGCAGCCAGTCCGGGTCTTACTATGGCTACACCTTC. Its translation is CASSQSGSYYGYTF.